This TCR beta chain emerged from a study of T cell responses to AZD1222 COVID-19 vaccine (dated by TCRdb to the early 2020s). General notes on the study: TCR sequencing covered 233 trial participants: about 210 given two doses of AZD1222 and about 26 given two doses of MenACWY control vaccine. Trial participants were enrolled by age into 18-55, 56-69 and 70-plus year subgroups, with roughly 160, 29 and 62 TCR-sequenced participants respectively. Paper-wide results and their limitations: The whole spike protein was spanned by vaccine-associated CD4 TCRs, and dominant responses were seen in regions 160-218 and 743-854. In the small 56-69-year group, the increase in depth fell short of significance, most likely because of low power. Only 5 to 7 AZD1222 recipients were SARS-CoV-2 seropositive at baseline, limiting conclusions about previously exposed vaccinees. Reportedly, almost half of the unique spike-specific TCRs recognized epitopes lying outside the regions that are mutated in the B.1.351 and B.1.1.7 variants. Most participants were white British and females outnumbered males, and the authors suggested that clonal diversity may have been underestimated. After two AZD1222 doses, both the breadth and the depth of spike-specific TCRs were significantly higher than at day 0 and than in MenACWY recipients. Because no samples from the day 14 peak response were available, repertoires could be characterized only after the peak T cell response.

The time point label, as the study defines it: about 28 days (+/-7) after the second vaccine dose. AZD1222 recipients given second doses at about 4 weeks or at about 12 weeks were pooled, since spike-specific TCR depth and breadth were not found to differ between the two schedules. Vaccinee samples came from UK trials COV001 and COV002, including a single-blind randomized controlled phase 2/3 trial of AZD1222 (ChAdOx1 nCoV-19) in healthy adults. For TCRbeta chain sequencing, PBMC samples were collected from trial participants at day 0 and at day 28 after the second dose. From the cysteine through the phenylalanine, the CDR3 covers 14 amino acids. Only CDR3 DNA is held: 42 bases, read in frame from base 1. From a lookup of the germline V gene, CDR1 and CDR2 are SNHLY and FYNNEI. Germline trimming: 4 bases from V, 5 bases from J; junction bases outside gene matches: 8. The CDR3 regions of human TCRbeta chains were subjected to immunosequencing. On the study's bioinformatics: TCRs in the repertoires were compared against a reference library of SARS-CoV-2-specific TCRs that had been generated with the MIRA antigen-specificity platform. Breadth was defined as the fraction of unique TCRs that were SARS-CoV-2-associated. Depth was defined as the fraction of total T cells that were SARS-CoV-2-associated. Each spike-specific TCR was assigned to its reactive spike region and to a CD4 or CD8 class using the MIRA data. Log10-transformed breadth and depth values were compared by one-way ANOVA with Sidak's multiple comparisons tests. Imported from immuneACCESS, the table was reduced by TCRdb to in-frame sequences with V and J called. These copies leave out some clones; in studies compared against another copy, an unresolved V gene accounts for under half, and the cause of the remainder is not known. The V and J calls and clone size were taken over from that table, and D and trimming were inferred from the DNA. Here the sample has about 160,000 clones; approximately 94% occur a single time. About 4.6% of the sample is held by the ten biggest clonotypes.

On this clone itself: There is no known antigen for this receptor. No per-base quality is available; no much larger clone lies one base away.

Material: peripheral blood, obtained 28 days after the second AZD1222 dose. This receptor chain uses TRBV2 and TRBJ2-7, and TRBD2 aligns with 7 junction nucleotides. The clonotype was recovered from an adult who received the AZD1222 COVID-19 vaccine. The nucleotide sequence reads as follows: TGTGCCAGCAGTGGGACTAGTCGGGGGGACGAGCAGTACTTC. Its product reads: CASSGTSRGDEQYF. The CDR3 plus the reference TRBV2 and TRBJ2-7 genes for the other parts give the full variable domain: EPEVTQTPSHQVTQMGQEVILRCVPISNHLYFYWYRQILGQKVEFLVSFYNNEISEKSEIFDDQFSVERPDGSNFTLKIRSTKLEDSAMYFCASSGTSRGDEQYFGPGTRLTVT.